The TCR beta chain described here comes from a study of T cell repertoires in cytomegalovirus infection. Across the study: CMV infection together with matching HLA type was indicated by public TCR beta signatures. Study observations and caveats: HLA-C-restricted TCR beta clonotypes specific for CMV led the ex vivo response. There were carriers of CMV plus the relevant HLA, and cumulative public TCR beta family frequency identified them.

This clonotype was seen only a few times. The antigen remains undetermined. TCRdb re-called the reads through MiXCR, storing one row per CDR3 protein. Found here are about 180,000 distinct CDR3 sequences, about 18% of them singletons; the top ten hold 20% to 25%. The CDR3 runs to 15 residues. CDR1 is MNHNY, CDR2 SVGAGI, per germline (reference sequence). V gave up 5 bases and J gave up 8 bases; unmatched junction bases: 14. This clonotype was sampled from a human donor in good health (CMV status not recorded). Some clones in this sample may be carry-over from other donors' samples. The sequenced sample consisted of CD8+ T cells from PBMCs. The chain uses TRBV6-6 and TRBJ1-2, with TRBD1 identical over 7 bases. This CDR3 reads CASSNHGTALGGYTF. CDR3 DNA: TGTGCCAGCAGTAATCACGGGACAGCCCTGGGAGGCTACACCTTC.